Described below is a single T cell receptor beta chain sequence and its context. The data stem from a study of blood T cell repertoires in COVID-19. At the level of the study: The origin of the acute and convalescent COVID-19 samples was the United States, Italy and Spain. T cells, B-cell-depleted T cells, or PBMCs supplied cDNA or gDNA.

In the authors' methods: Counts of nucleated cells, estimated from reference gene primer amplification, were obtained. Data came from immunoSEQ multiplex PCR; TCRdb stores just in-frame clones and leaves some out. V and J calls and clone size come straight from that table; D and trimming were deduced from the DNA. The sample lists 150,000 to 200,000 clones; more than 60% were seen once. The CDR3 runs to 13 residues. CDR1 and CDR2 from the germline V gene are SGDLS and YYNGEE. The germline V and J ends were trimmed by 0 bases and 4 bases, with 5 bases remaining between them. J is TRBJ2-1 and V is TRBV9; D gene uncertain. The TCR comes from a man between 60 and 75 years old with acute or convalescent COVID-19. Sequences were obtained from peripheral blood. In DNA, the CDR3 is TGTGCCAGCAGCGTAGAGGAGTACAATGAGCAGTTCTTC. Its protein product is CASSVEEYNEQFF.